These 21 T cell receptor beta chains came from one sample sequenced in a study of blood T cells in healthy people across ages. The authors ran a second PCR of roughly 6 to 12 cycles using a sample-barcoded 5' primer and a J-beta primer mix. MiXCR, applied by TCRdb to the 5' RACE reads, yields one record per CDR3 protein. The sample has 650,000 to 1,000,000 distinct CDR3 sequences, around half seen once. The sequencing input was blood. The receptors come from an elderly man in good health.

This clonotype has only a few counts. The rearrangement joins TRBV7-2 to TRBJ2-6; D is ambiguous. CDR3 size: 18 residues. In germline, CDR1 is SGHTA, CDR2 FQGNSA. V was shortened by 0 bases and J by 0 bases, with 12 bases between the two germline ends. Here the CDR3 reads CASSLAGSSISGANVLTF. CDR3 sequence (DNA): TGTGCCAGCAGCTTAGCGGGGTCGTCTATCTCTGGGGCCAACGTCCTGACTTTC. The full variable domain, its missing parts supplied by reference TRBV7-2 and TRBJ2-6, is GAGVSQSPSNKVTEKGKDVELRCDPISGHTALYWYRQSLGQGLEFLIYFQGNSAPDKSGLPSDRFSAERTGGSVSTLTIQRTQQEDSAVYLCASSLAGSSISGANVLTFGAGSRLTVL.

The CDR3 bases are TGTGCCAGCAGCCCCTTGGGCAGGGGATACACCGGGGAGCTGTTTTTT. Its protein is CASSPLGRGYTGELFF. The chain uses TRBV7-3 and TRBJ2-2; D possibly corresponds to TRBD1 (6 bases). With 5 bases removed from V and 3 bases from J, the gap between germline ends came to 16 bases. CDR1 SGHTA and CDR2 FQGTGA come from the germline V gene. The CDR3 covers 16 residues.

This clonotype was found once. The chain uses TRBV10-3 and TRBJ1-5; no definite D call. V was trimmed by 8 bases and J by 7 bases, leaving 12 bases between them. Germline loops: CDR1 ENHRY, CDR2 SYGVKD. The CDR3 loop spans 12 amino acids. The CDR3 DNA reads as TGTGCCATCGGAAATGGGATCCAGCCCCAGCATTTT. It yields the protein CAIGNGIQPQHF.

The chain carries TRBV20-1 and TRBJ1-1; perhaps TRBD1 as D (5 bases). Germline-derived CDR1 and CDR2 are DFQATT and SNEGSKA (reference sequence). V lost 6 bases, J lost 10 bases, and 15 bases lay in between. The CDR3 contains 11 residues. The CDR3 loop reads CSATGGGLAFF. CDR3 nucleotide sequence: TGCAGTGCCACAGGTGGAGGTTTAGCTTTCTTT.

The DNA for the CDR3 is TGTGCCAGCAGTTCGACTAGCGGGAGGGAGAGGGAGAACTACGAGCAGTACTTC. Protein product: CASSSTSGRERENYEQYF. The chain carries TRBV28 and TRBJ2-7; 14 nucleotides match TRBD2. CDR1 is MDHEN and CDR2 is SYDVKM in the germline V gene. V dropped 4 bases and J dropped 3; count of bases not matched to a gene: 11. There are 18 residues in the CDR3. The variable domain in full, completed from reference TRBV28 and TRBJ2-7, reads DVKVTQSSRYLVKRTGEKVFLECVQDMDHENMFWYRQDPGLGLRLIYFSYDVKMKEKGDIPEGYSVSREKKERFSLILESASTNQTSMYLCASSSTSGRERENYEQYFGPGTRLTVT.

This chain uses TRBV15 with TRBJ2-7, with 11 bases matching TRBD2. The V gene's germline CDR1 is LNHNV and CDR2 YYDKDF (reference sequence). The CDR3 totals 16 residues. V gave up 0 bases and J gave up 6 bases; unmatched junction bases: 7. The CDR3 DNA reads TGTGCCACCAGCAGAGACTACCGAACTAGCGGGAGCGAGCAGTACTTC. As protein: CATSRDYRTSGSEQYF.

This chain uses TRBV9 with TRBJ1-4; unclear D gene. The CDR3 has 15 residues. Germline V CDR1 and CDR2: SGDLS, YYNGEE. Trimming removed 2 bases at V and 3 bases at J, with 11 bases between. This CDR3 reads CASSVDLDPNEKLFF. The CDR3 DNA is TGTGCCAGCAGCGTTGACTTAGACCCTAATGAAAAACTGTTTTTT.

The chain links TRBV11-2 to TRBJ2-1; 13 positions agree with TRBD2. Germline loops: CDR1 SGHAT, CDR2 FQNNGV. J gave up 7 bases and V 6 bases, and 9 bases lay outside the gene matches. This CDR3 is 16 amino acids long. The CDR3 is CASREYLGLAGNEQFF. Here the CDR3 DNA reads TGTGCCAGCAGGGAATACCTGGGACTAGCGGGAAATGAGCAGTTCTTC. Complete variable domain (other parts from reference TRBV11-2 and TRBJ2-1): EAGVAQSPRYKIIEKRQSVAFWCNPISGHATLYWYQQILGQGPKLLIQFQNNGVVDDSQLPKDRFSAERLKGVDSTLKIQPAKLEDSAVYLCASREYLGLAGNEQFFGPGTRLTVL.

The table lists this clonotype with a few counts. The chain combines TRBV25-1 with TRBJ2-7, with unresolved D. This CDR3 contains 12 residues. Germline CDR1 and CDR2: MGHDK and SYGVNS. Trimming pared 4 bases from V and 6 bases from J, leaving 10 bases between. The CDR3 region is CASSVGRGEQYF. In DNA, the CDR3 is TGTGCCAGCAGTGTAGGCAGAGGCGAGCAGTACTTC.

This sequence joins TRBV6-1 and TRBJ2-1; D gene ambiguous. Germline V gene lookup returns CDR1 MNHNS and CDR2 SASEGT. V lost 2 bases to trimming and J lost 5 bases, with 7 bases between them. The CDR3 loop spans 13 amino acids. As DNA, the CDR3 is TGTGCCAGCAGTGAAACCTATGACAATGAGCAGTTCTTC. Translating gives CASSETYDNEQFF.

As regards this clonotype: This may arise from a read error, as a much more abundant clone is one base away. The chain carries TRBV7-8 and TRBJ2-1, with D unclear. The CDR3 consists of 12 residues. V was trimmed by 3 bases and J by 13 bases, leaving 13 bases between them. CDR1 and CDR2 from the germline V gene are SGHVS and FQNEAQ. The CDR3 protein is CASSFLMETQFF. CDR3 bases: TGTGCCAGCAGCTTTTTGATGGAGACCCAGTTCTTC.

A note on this clonotype: One base away lies a much larger clone, so this may be a sequencing read error. J is TRBJ2-7 and V is TRBV10-3, with TRBD2 matching over 8 bases. This CDR3 region has 13 residues. Germline-derived CDR1 and CDR2 are ENHRY and SYGVKD. J gave up 9 bases and V 6 bases, and 10 bases lay outside the gene matches. CDR3 protein: CAISPGLVGGQYF. CDR3 nucleotides: TGTGCCATCAGCCCGGGACTAGTGGGCGGGCAGTACTTC.

Comments on this clonotype: A much larger clonotype is one base distant, so this may be a read error. V gene TRBV12-3 or TRBV12-4 combines with J gene TRBJ2-1; maybe TRBD2 (6 bases). The CDR3 is made up of 14 amino acids. Trimming stripped 5 bases from V and 7 bases from J, with 15 bases between. In nucleotides, the CDR3 is TGTGCCAGCAGTATCCTCTTGGGGGGAAATGAGCAGTTCTTC. Its protein product is CASSILLGGNEQFF.

The chain links TRBV12-5 to TRBJ2-3; 11 bases map to TRBD2. This CDR3 is built from 17 residues. V dropped 3 bases and J dropped 6; count of bases not matched to a gene: 11. Germline V CDR1 and CDR2: LGHNT, FRNRAP. For the CDR3, the DNA is TGTGCTAGTGGTTTCTTAGCGGGAGGGCAATTGGACGATACGCAGTATTTT. Its translation: CASGFLAGGQLDDTQYF.

The rearrangement uses TRBV7-2 and TRBJ2-3, with 10 bases aligning to TRBD2. V lost 1 base, J lost 2 bases, and 3 bases stayed unmatched. Per the germline V gene, CDR1 is SGHTA and CDR2 is FQGNSA. The CDR3 runs to 16 residues. CDR3 sequence reads: CASSLVAGGYTDTQYF. DNA of the CDR3: TGTGCCAGCAGCTTAGTAGCGGGAGGTTACACAGATACGCAGTATTTT.

In DNA form, the CDR3 reads TGCAGCGCCGGCGACGGGGCCCCCTACGAGCAGTACTTC. Translating it yields CSAGDGAPYEQYF. This chain connects TRBV29-1 to TRBJ2-7; D might be TRBD1 or TRBD2, each matching 5 bases. Germline V lookup: CDR1 SQVTM, CDR2 ANQGSEA. This CDR3 is built from 13 residues. V lost 7 bases and J 2 bases, leaving 15 bases between the germline ends.

The gene calls are TRBV15 and TRBJ1-5; D remains unclear. This CDR3 region has 14 residues. From germline, CDR1 is LNHNV and CDR2 YYDKDF (reference sequence). V was trimmed by 4 bases and J by 4 bases, leaving 11 bases between them. The CDR3 region is CATSMYGENQPQHF. CDR3 nucleotides: TGTGCCACCAGCATGTACGGGGAAAATCAGCCCCAGCATTTT. Full variable domain (missing parts from reference TRBV15 and TRBJ1-5): DAMVIQNPRYQVTQFGKPVTLSCSQTLNHNVMYWYQQKSSQAPKLLFHYYDKDFNNEADTPDNFQSRRPNTSFCFLDIRSPGLGDTAMYLCATSMYGENQPQHFGDGTRLSIL.

This sequence joins TRBV4-1 and TRBJ2-3, with TRBD2 as a possible D gene (5 bases). This CDR3 contains 16 residues. CDR1 is MGHRA, CDR2 YSYEKL, per germline. V lost 1 base, J lost 0 bases, and 11 bases lay in between. The CDR3 DNA reads as TGCGCCAGCAGCCAAGTAAGCGGAGCTAGCACAGATACGCAGTATTTT. Its translation: CASSQVSGASTDTQYF.

The chain has TRBV20-1 and TRBJ2-3, with 8 positions matching TRBD2. This CDR3 is 15 amino acids long. Germline CDR1 reads DFQATT; CDR2 reads SNEGSKA (reference sequence). V lost 1 base to trimming and J lost 2 bases; unmatched junction nucleotides: 5. CDR3 DNA: TGCAGTGCTAGAGGCGGAGCGGGAGCCACAGATACGCAGTATTTT. Its protein product is CSARGGAGATDTQYF.

This clonotype was counted only a few times. The V and J genes are TRBV20-1 and TRBJ1-5; D is perhaps TRBD1 (5 bases). The germline gives CDR1 DFQATT, CDR2 SNEGSKA (reference sequence). With 0 bases removed from V and 0 bases from J, the gap between germline ends came to 21 bases. The length of the CDR3 is 19 residues. CDR3 residues: CSARDQFRQYLNSNQPQHF. CDR3 nucleotides: TGCAGTGCTAGAGACCAATTCCGACAGTATCTTAATAGCAATCAGCCCCAGCATTTT.

This clonotype turned up a few times. J is TRBJ1-2 and V is TRBV4-2; D possibly corresponds to TRBD1 (6 bases). Germline CDR1 is LGHNA and CDR2 is YNFKEQ. The V end lost 0 bases, the J end lost 3 bases, and 17 bases lay between the germline ends. The CDR3 totals 17 residues. CDR3 coding DNA: TGTGCCAGCAGCCAAGAGGACAGCCTTTCTTTTTACTATGGCTACACCTTC. Its translation: CASSQEDSLSFYYGYTF.